Listed here are 13 T cell receptor beta chains from one sample, sequenced in a study of response to subunit inactivated influenza vaccine. One entry per CDR3 protein, called by TCRdb with MiXCR from the RT-PCR reads. This sample has roughly 700,000 distinct CDR3 sequences, with 14% found just once. The sample in question was PBMCs from blood, obtained less than 15 days before vaccination. The receptors were gathered from a man in his forties or fifties who received an inactivated influenza vaccine.

This chain connects TRBV6-1 to TRBJ1-2; TRBD1 matches at 7 bases. V shed 10 bases and J 0 bases; nucleotides not matched to a gene: 11. The CDR3 spans 15 residues. The germline gives CDR1 MNHNS, CDR2 SASEGT. In nucleotides, the CDR3 is TGTGCCACCAAGGGACAGATACGAGCTAACTATGGCTACACCTTC. Residues: CATKGQIRANYGYTF.

The chain carries TRBV6-2 or TRBV6-3 and TRBJ2-7; D call uncertain. This CDR3 contains 16 residues. Germline CDR1 MNHEY, CDR2 SVGEGT. The V end lost 6 bases, the J end lost 2 bases, and 20 bases lay between the germline ends. CDR3 sequence reads: CASSSPGLTSTYEQYF. In DNA, the CDR3 is TGTGCCAGCAGCTCCCCCGGTCTAACGTCTACCTACGAGCAGTACTTC.

This sequence joins TRBV20-1 and TRBJ1-1; a weak D match, TRBD1 (6 bases). Germline CDR1 reads DFQATT; CDR2 reads SNEGSKA (reference sequence). V shed 3 bases and J shed 1 base, with 15 bases lying between them. This CDR3 is 15 amino acids long. The chain's CDR3 is CSASSGGGGNTEAFF. CDR3 DNA: TGCAGTGCTAGCTCTGGGGGCGGGGGGAACACTGAAGCTTTCTTT.

The chain uses TRBV20-1 and TRBJ2-2; weak D call: TRBD1 (5 bases). Germline V gene sequence: CDR1 DFQATT, CDR2 SNEGSKA (reference sequence). This CDR3 is built from 13 residues. V lost 6 bases and J lost 0, with 8 bases in between. CDR3 amino acids: CSASRANTGELFF. The CDR3 DNA reads TGCAGTGCGAGCAGGGCGAACACCGGGGAGCTGTTTTTT.

The V and J genes are TRBV7-9 and TRBJ2-1, with unresolved D. CDR3 length equals 10 residues. The V end lost 5 bases, the J end lost 10 bases, and 6 bases lay between the germline ends. Per germline, CDR1 SEHNR and CDR2 FQNEAQ (reference sequence). The CDR3 loop reads CASSHGEQFF. CDR3 in DNA: TGTGCCAGCAGCCACGGGGAGCAGTTCTTC.

The rearrangement joins TRBV7-9 to TRBJ2-2; the match to TRBD1 covers 9 bases. Trimming at V came to 5 bases and at J to 0 bases, leaving 4 bases not matched to a gene. The CDR3 spans 16 residues. Looked up from germline, CDR1 is SEHNR and CDR2 is FQNEAQ (reference sequence). CDR3 protein: CASSPRDRANTGELFF. The CDR3 DNA follows: TGTGCCAGCAGCCCCCGGGACAGGGCGAACACCGGGGAGCTGTTTTTT.

CDR3 nucleotide sequence: TGTGCCAGCAGCTACCGGGACAGGTACAATGAGCAGTTCTTC. Translated, it gives CASSYRDRYNEQFF. The chain recombines TRBV6-5 with TRBJ2-1; 8 nucleotides line up with TRBD1. Losses at the gene ends were 6 bases for V and 4 bases for J; bases not matched to a gene: 5. Germline V lookup: CDR1 MNHEY, CDR2 SVGAGI. The CDR3 extends over 14 amino acids.

V usage is TRBV4-2 and J usage is TRBJ2-6; weak D call: TRBD2 (7 bases). Trimming pared 0 bases from V and 0 bases from J, leaving 15 bases between. This CDR3 region has 19 residues. The germline V gene encodes CDR1 LGHNA and CDR2 YNFKEQ. The CDR3 sequence is CASSQEPLGGLSGANVLTF. As DNA, the CDR3 is TGTGCCAGCAGCCAAGAACCGCTGGGGGGGCTCTCTGGGGCCAACGTCCTGACTTTC.

This clonotype was detected only a few times. This rearrangement joins TRBV12-3 or TRBV12-4 to TRBJ2-2; TRBD1 is a possible D gene (5 bases). V was cut by 10 bases and J by 5 bases, with 14 bases left in between. CDR3 length equals 13 residues. DNA for the CDR3: TGTGCCACCCTACCGACAGCAACCGGGGAGCTGTTTTTT. Its translation is CATLPTATGELFF.

The chain recombines TRBV7-9 with TRBJ2-1, with 7 positions matching TRBD1. The CDR3 is 14 residues long. The ends lost 3 bases at V and 7 bases at J; junction bases unmatched: 6. Germline CDR1 SEHNR, CDR2 FQNEAQ (reference sequence). The chain's CDR3 is CASSFWTGWNEQFF. In DNA form, the CDR3 reads TGTGCCAGCAGCTTCTGGACAGGTTGGAATGAGCAGTTCTTC.

The table lists this clonotype with a few counts. The V call is TRBV7-9, the J call TRBJ2-1; TRBD1 matches 8 bases. The V segment lost 5 bases and the J segment 6 bases; nucleotides outside the gene matches: 12. This CDR3 has 16 residues. Germline V gene sequence: CDR1 SEHNR, CDR2 FQNEAQ (reference sequence). This CDR3 is CASSLRLGQGFNEQFF. CDR3 coding DNA: TGTGCCAGCAGCCTCCGGTTAGGACAGGGTTTCAATGAGCAGTTCTTC.

The chain carries TRBV6-2 or TRBV6-3 and TRBJ1-5, with D possibly being TRBD1 (6 bases). The V gene lost 0 bases and the J gene lost 4 bases, with 16 bases spanning the gap. There are 17 residues in the CDR3. Germline values: CDR1 MNHEY, CDR2 SVGEGT. The CDR3, as DNA: TGTGCCAGCAGTTACTCGGACAGAGTCTTTCTAAATCAGCCCCAGCATTTT. Translating it yields CASSYSDRVFLNQPQHF.

This clonotype was seen a handful of times. The rearrangement joins TRBV6-1 to TRBJ1-3; D not certain. There are 15 residues in the CDR3. Trimming cost V 7 bases and J 2 bases, with 15 bases left between them. Germline V gene data show CDR1 as MNHNS and CDR2 as SASEGT. The CDR3 loop is CASMNSFFPGNTIYF. CDR3 coding DNA: TGTGCCAGCATGAACAGCTTCTTTCCTGGAAACACCATATATTTT.